The T cell receptor beta chain under discussion was sequenced for a study of T cell responses to AZD1222 COVID-19 vaccine. General study results and limits: Across the whole spike, CD4 TCRs peaked at regions 160-218 and 743-854.

V was clipped by 7 bases and J by 1 base, with 17 bases between them. CDR1 and CDR2 (germline): SGHVS, FQNEAQ. The CDR3 totals 16 residues. In regard to this clone: Its target is unknown.

Clones were read by immunoSEQ multiplex PCR, and TCRdb kept only the in-frame ones, dropping some. Seen here are 110,000 or so clones, 88% observed once, and the top ten hold about 4%. Pooled in the analysis were second doses at about 4 or about 12 weeks. The TCR originated in an adult who received the AZD1222 COVID-19 vaccine. The sequences come from peripheral blood, collected 28 days after the second AZD1222 dose. The chain employs TRBV7-8 and TRBJ1-5; D is unclear. The CDR3 region is CASTQGVPRSNQPQHF. CDR3 DNA: TGTGCCAGCACCCAAGGAGTGCCTAGAAGCAATCAGCCCCAGCATTTT.